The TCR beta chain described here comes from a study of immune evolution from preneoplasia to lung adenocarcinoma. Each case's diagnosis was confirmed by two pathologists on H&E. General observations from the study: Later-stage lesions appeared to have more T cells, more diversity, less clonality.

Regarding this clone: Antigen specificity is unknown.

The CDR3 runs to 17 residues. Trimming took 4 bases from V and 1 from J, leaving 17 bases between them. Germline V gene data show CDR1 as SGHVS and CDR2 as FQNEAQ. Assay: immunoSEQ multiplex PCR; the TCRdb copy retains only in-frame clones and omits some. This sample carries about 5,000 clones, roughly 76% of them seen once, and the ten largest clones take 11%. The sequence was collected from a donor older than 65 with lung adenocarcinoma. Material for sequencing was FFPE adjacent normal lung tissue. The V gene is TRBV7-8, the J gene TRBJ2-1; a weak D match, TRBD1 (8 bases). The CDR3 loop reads CASSSGGGGPSYNEQFF. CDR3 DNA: TGTGCCAGCAGCTCAGGGGGCGGGGGCCCGTCCTACAATGAGCAGTTCTTC.